This T cell receptor (beta chain) was sequenced in a study of Ad26.COV2.S vaccination and SARS-CoV-2 variants. Only in-frame clones appear in the TCRdb table, and some are missing; sequencing was by immunoSEQ multiplex PCR. The profile shows over 85,000 clones, about 78% of them singletons. Study conclusions and caveats: From the TCR breadth and depth analyses, total T cell responses may have been underestimated. Participants given vaccine showed non-spike TCR breadth similar to that of placebo recipients.

A note on this clone: Antigen: not known.

Material: peripheral blood, obtained after recovery from COVID-19. This clonotype was obtained from a human donor who had recovered from COVID-19.

CDR3: CASRIGTGQIGQYF. The CDR3 bases are TGTGCCAGCAGGATAGGGACAGGGCAAATAGGGCAGTACTTC. The chain joins TRBV28 to TRBJ2-7; TRBD1 matches 9 bases. The V gene's germline CDR1 is MDHEN and CDR2 SYDVKM. The J segment lost 9 bases and the V segment lost 6 bases, leaving 12 bases of the junction unmatched. The CDR3 is made up of 14 amino acids.